Sequencing of this T cell receptor (beta chain) was carried out in a study of type 1 regulatory T cells (dated by TCRdb to the early 2020s). About the full investigation: An in vitro protocol by which a Tr1-enriched, alloantigen-specific CD4 T cell product named T-allo10 was generated was characterized in the study. Patients with hematological malignancies who were receiving allogeneic hematopoietic stem cell transplantation were the group in which T-allo10 was being clinically evaluated.

Sequencing relied on an Illumina MiSeq. The public reads were quality trimmed at Q25 with fastp and then assembled into clones with MiXCR by TCRdb, keeping productive beta chains. Entries are consolidated by CDR3 protein sequence, retaining the most common genes and DNA. The sample has some 90,000 distinct CDR3 sequences on record, 30% to 35% of them singletons. The ten largest account for around 2.3% of the sample. The cysteine opens and the phenylalanine closes a CDR3 of 15 amino acids. The only DNA kept is the CDR3, 45 bases in frame from the first base. V is cut by 4 bases and J by 6 bases, and the space between the germline ends is 16 bases. CDR1 is given as SGDLS and CDR2 as YYNGEE, both from the germline V gene. Regarding this clonotype: Its recognized antigen is unknown. Base qualities are missing; no much larger clone stands one base away.

This receptor was taken from a human donor in good health. The chain employs TRBV9 and TRBJ1-4; TRBD1 is a possible D gene, resting on 6 matching bases. Specimen: CD4+ T cells, either the whole sample or a sorted fraction (not recorded which). The CDR3 sequence is CASSPDRRSDEKLFF. DNA sequence: TGTGCCAGCAGCCCCGACAGGCGGTCGGATGAAAAACTGTTTTTT.